The source of this T cell receptor (beta chain) is a study of blood T cells in healthy people across ages. General study findings and limits: Roughly linear age-related decline in beta diversity appeared, significant by age 40.

In regard to this clonotype: The antigen is not known.

Trimming removed 4 bases at V and 1 base at J, with 10 bases between. From germline, CDR1 is SQVTM and CDR2 ANQGSEA. This CDR3 spans 13 amino acids. Researchers collected approximately 9.5 milliliters of peripheral blood from every single donor. It was with a sample-barcoded 5' primer and a J-beta primer mix that a second PCR of roughly 7 to 11 cycles was run. A single record per CDR3 protein comes from TCRdb applying MiXCR to the 5' RACE reads. The sample contains 1.5 million to 2 million distinct CDR3 sequences, about 49% of which appear only once. This rearrangement joins TRBV29-1 to TRBJ1-1; weak D call: TRBD1 (6 bases). The sequencing sample was made of blood. This clonotype was obtained from a woman aged 40 to 50 in good health. The CDR3 sequence is CSVARGRNTEAFF. The DNA of the CDR3 is TGCAGCGTTGCAAGGGGGAGGAACACTGAAGCTTTCTTT.